The rows below give T cell receptor beta chains drawn from one sample of a study of cytotoxic CD8 clonotypes in ibrutinib-treated CLL. Measured with immunoSEQ multiplex PCR; TCRdb has only the in-frame clones, and not every one. The top ten clones hold more than 35% of a sample with tens of thousands of clones, approximately 87% of them seen once. The sample consisted of PBMCs, taken after 24 months of ibrutinib treatment. All receptors come from a human donor with chronic lymphocytic leukemia. The conserved cysteine and the conserved F or W are not part of the CDR3 here. The size field is filled for only some rows; it gives once, few, many or a size class.

TRBJ2-2	.	TRBV11-2	ASSFLRGTGELF
TRBJ2-7	.	TRBV9	ASSVSSGEPYEQY
TRBJ2-1	once	TRBV10-3	AISGAGTSGRPSYNEQF
TRBJ2-7	.	TRBV6-1	ASSRLGLQAYEQY
TRBJ2-7	.	TRBV6-6	ASSWRRGFGEQY
TRBJ1-1	.	TRBV18	ASSRTQDTEAF
TRBJ1-4	.	TRBV12-1	ASSSRVAPGKLF
TRBJ2-5	.	TRBV18	ASSLTSGSVQETQY
TRBJ2-1	.	TRBV29-1	SARALNNEQF
TRBJ1-2	.	TRBV6-6	ASSLGTGGIYGYT
TRBJ2-7	few	TRBV28	ASRTRGTGHYEQY
TRBJ2-4	.	TRBV29-1	SAVLGGFSIQY
TRBJ1-1	once	TRBV7-2	ASSLAARQGGAF
TRBJ1-5	.	TRBV4-1	ASSQDGNQPQH
TRBJ2-3	.	TRBV29-1	SVASSRGLGGTDTQY
TRBJ1-5	.	TRBV6-6	ASSSYNQPQH
TRBJ2-5	.	TRBV5-4	ASSQQLGETQY
TRBJ1-4	.	TRBV4-3	ASSQDWGADEKLF
TRBJ2-7	.	TRBV7-3	ASSLGGGGMREQY
TRBJ2-7	.	TRBV27	ASSPGPGTPEQY
TRBJ1-1	.	TRBV28	ASETGAMNTEAF
TRBJ2-6	once	TRBV4-2	ASSQVFHRGESFSGANVLT
TRBJ2-5	.	TRBV6-5	ASRPGLAEQETQY
TRBJ2-3	.	TRBV18	ASSPPRRDTQY
TRBJ2-7	.	TRBV11-1	ASSPGTRAYEQY
TRBJ1-6	.	TRBV28	ASSLTGTTGYPLH
TRBJ2-3	many	TRBV20-1	SAPRSDTQY
TRBJ1-1	.	TRBV5-4	ASSLERVAYTEAF
TRBJ2-1	few	TRBV13	ASSDSGLSEQF
TRBJ2-1	.	TRBV19	ASLAREVNEQF
TRBJ2-7	once	TRBV5-4	ASSPRDNEYEQY
TRBJ2-7	.	TRBV19	ASIAREGNEQY